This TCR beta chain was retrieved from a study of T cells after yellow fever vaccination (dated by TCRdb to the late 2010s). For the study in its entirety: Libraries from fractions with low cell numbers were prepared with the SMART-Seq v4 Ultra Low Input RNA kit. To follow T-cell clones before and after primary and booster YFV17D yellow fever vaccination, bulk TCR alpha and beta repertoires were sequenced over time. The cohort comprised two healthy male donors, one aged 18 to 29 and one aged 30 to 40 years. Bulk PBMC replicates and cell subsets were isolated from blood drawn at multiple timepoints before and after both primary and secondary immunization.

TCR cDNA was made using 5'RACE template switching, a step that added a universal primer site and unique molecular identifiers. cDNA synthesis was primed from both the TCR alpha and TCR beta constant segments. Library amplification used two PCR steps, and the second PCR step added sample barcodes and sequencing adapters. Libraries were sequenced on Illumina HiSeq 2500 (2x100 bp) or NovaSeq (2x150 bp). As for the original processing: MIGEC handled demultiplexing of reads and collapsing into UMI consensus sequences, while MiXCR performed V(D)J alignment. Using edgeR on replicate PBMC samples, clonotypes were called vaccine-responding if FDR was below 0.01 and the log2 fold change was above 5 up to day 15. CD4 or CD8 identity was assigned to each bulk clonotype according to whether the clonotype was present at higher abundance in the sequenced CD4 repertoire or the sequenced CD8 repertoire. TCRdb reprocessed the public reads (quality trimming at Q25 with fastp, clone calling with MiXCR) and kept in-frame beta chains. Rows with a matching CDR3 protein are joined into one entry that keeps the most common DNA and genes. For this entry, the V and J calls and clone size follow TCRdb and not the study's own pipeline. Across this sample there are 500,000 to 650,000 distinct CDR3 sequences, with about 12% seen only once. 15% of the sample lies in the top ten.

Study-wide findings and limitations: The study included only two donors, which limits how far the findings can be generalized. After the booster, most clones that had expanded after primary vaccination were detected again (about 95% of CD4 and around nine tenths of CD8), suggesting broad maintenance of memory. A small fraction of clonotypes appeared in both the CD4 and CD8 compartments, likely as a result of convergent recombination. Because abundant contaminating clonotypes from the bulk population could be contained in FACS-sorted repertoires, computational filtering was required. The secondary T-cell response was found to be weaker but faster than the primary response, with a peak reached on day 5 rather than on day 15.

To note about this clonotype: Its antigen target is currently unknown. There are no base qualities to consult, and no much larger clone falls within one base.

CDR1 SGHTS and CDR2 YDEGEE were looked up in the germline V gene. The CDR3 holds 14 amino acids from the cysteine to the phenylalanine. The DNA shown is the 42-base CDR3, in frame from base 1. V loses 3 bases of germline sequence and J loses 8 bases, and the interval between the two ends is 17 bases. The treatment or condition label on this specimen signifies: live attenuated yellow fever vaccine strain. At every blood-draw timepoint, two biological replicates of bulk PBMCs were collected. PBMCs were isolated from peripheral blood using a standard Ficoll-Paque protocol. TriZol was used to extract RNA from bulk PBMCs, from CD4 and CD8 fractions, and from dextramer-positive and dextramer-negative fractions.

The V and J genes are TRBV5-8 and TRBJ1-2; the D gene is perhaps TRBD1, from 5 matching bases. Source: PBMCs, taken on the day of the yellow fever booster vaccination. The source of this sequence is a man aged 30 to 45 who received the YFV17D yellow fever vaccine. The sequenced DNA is TGTGCCAGCAGCTCGCCGTCAAGGGGAGGGGGCTACACCTTC. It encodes CASSSPSRGGGYTF.